This T cell receptor (beta chain) was found in a study of T cell responses to AZD1222 COVID-19 vaccine. The CDR3 has 12 amino acids. Per the germline V gene, CDR1 is SNHLY and CDR2 is FYNNEI. The table lists this clone with a count of one. One junction end disagrees with the germline gene, perhaps due to a read error. Samples with a second dose at about 4 or about 12 weeks were pooled together. The assay was immunoSEQ multiplex PCR, and TCRdb's table has in-frame clones only and misses some. Here the sample spans more than 150,000 clones, roughly 94% being singletons. This receptor was taken from an adult who received the AZD1222 COVID-19 vaccine. The specimen was peripheral blood, collected 28 days after the second AZD1222 dose. The chain uses TRBV2 and TRBJ1-2; 7 bases line up with TRBD1. CDR3 DNA sequence: TGTGCCAGCAGTGAGGACAGGCGCACCGTAGCCTTC. Protein: CASSEDRRTVAF.